The 20 T cell receptor beta chains below all came from one sample that was sequenced in a study of vaccination effects on CD4 cells after COVID-19. Peptide-pool stimulation followed by sequencing identified expanded antigen-specific CD4+ clonotypes in the ViraFEST assay. Researchers isolated CD4+ T cells once approximately ten days of culture had elapsed. No antigens are known for them. Some clones are missing from TCRdb's copy, which holds only in-frame ones; the method was immunoSEQ multiplex PCR. The repertoire holds around 79,000 clones, with around four fifths as singletons. The input for sequencing was CD4+ T cells from PBMCs cultured with HCoV-229E spike peptides, taken before COVID-19 vaccination. Source of these receptors: a human donor who received a COVID-19 vaccine.

The chain couples TRBV25-1 to TRBJ1-1; D unclear. The V and J ends lost 1 base and 1 base respectively, with 7 bases between them. CDR3 size: 14 residues. The germline V gene has CDR1 MGHDK and CDR2 SYGVNS. CDR3 residues: CASSELRPNTEAFF. For the CDR3, the DNA is TGTGCCAGCAGTGAATTACGTCCGAACACTGAAGCTTTCTTT.

The chain has TRBV9 and TRBJ2-2, with D possibly being TRBD1 (6 bases). This CDR3 comprises 15 residues. In germline, CDR1 is SGDLS, CDR2 YYNGEE. Trimming left V 3 bases short and J 6 bases short, with 15 bases between. The CDR3 reads CASSGPTGSAGELFF. CDR3 bases: TGTGCCAGCAGCGGACCAACAGGGTCGGCCGGGGAGCTGTTTTTT.

The V and J genes are TRBV30 and TRBJ1-4; 7 bases map to TRBD1. Per the germline V gene, CDR1 is GTSNPN and CDR2 is SVGIG (reference sequence). The CDR3 is made up of 17 amino acids. V gave up 1 base and J gave up 0 bases; unmatched junction bases: 8. CDR3 nucleotide sequence: TGTGCCTGGAGTGGGGGGACAGTTTACCCAACTAATGAAAAACTGTTTTTT. Its protein is CAWSGGTVYPTNEKLFF.

This chain uses TRBV27 with TRBJ2-2; D ambiguous. Germline-derived CDR1 and CDR2 are MNHEY and SMNVEV (reference sequence). Trimming removed 0 bases from V and 1 base from J, with 9 bases in between. This CDR3 is built from 16 residues. The CDR3 here is CASSLSVPRNTGELFF. In nucleotides, the CDR3 is TGTGCCAGCAGTTTATCAGTACCCAGGAACACCGGGGAGCTGTTTTTT.

This sequence joins TRBV9 and TRBJ2-5; TRBD1 agrees at 8 bases. V was clipped by 3 bases and J by 5 bases; unmatched bases: 3. The germline CDR1 and CDR2 sequences are SGDLS and YYNGEE. The CDR3 has 13 residues. The CDR3 region is CASSADREETQYF. CDR3 nucleotides: TGTGCCAGCAGCGCGGACAGGGAGGAGACCCAGTACTTC.

V usage is TRBV5-1 and J usage is TRBJ2-5; D could derive from TRBD1 or TRBD2 (5 bases each). The CDR3 spans 13 residues. Trimming shortened V by 4 bases and J by 5 bases, and 12 bases separated the two germline ends. Per germline, CDR1 SGHRS and CDR2 YFSETQ. The CDR3 DNA follows: TGCGCCAGCAGCGGGGGTCTTCGGGAGACCCAGTACTTC. Amino acids: CASSGGLRETQYF. The full variable domain, its missing parts supplied by reference TRBV5-1 and TRBJ2-5, is KAGVTQTPRYLIKTRGQQVTLSCSPISGHRSVSWYQQTPGQGLQFLFEYFSETQRNKGNFPGRFSGRQFSNSRSEMNVSTLELGDSALYLCASSGGLRETQYFGPGTRLLVL.

This rearrangement joins TRBV7-2 to TRBJ1-6; perhaps TRBD1 as D (5 bases). Germline lookup yields CDR1 SGHTA and CDR2 FQGNSA. With 5 bases removed from V and 7 bases from J, the gap between germline ends came to 15 bases. The CDR3 is 15 amino acids. Written as DNA, the CDR3 is TGTGCCAGCAGCCCGCGGCGGGGGATAAATTCACCCCTCCACTTT. Translated, it gives CASSPRRGINSPLHF.

This clone appeared a few times. The CDR3 loop is CASSQWRDLNTEAFF. CDR3 nucleotide sequence: TGCGCCAGCAGCCAATGGAGAGACCTGAACACTGAAGCTTTCTTT. The chain carries TRBV4-1 and TRBJ1-1; D call uncertain. V was clipped by 2 bases and J by 0 bases, with 10 bases between them. Germline CDR1 is MGHRA and CDR2 is YSYEKL. The CDR3 length is 15 residues.

This clone was seen only a few times. The CDR3 nucleotides read TGTGCCAGCAGTGAAGACGGCCGCACTAACTATGGCTACACCTTC. Translated, it gives CASSEDGRTNYGYTF. The chain has TRBV6-1 and TRBJ1-2, with no clear D. The CDR3 has 15 amino acids. The V end was cut by 1 base, the J end by 0 bases, with 9 bases between. Germline-derived CDR1 and CDR2 are MNHNS and SASEGT.

This chain uses TRBV27 with TRBJ2-3; a possible D gene is TRBD2 (6 bases). CDR1 and CDR2 from the germline V gene are MNHEY and SMNVEV (reference sequence). The CDR3 sequence is 18 residues long. Trimming removed 5 bases from V and 5 bases from J, with 26 bases in between. CDR3 in DNA: TGTGCCAGCAGTCCCGGGGGTGCAGGCCCCGGGGCTGGAGATACGCAGTATTTT. Its protein product is CASSPGGAGPGAGDTQYF.

The rearrangement links TRBV5-1 to TRBJ2-2; 7 nucleotides match TRBD2. V lost 2 bases to trimming and J lost 3 bases; unmatched junction nucleotides: 7. The CDR3 contains 16 residues. Germline CDR1 reads SGHRS; CDR2 reads YFSETQ. The CDR3 DNA reads TGCGCCAGCAGCTTTTTTCGGGGGGTAGACACCGGGGAGCTGTTTTTT. It encodes CASSFFRGVDTGELFF. Complete variable domain (other parts from reference TRBV5-1 and TRBJ2-2): KAGVTQTPRYLIKTRGQQVTLSCSPISGHRSVSWYQQTPGQGLQFLFEYFSETQRNKGNFPGRFSGRQFSNSRSEMNVSTLELGDSALYLCASSFFRGVDTGELFFGEGSRLTVL.

The chain joins TRBV12-3 or TRBV12-4 to TRBJ1-2; D remains unclear. V was clipped by 5 bases and J by 4 bases, with 8 bases between them. This CDR3 has 12 amino acids. The CDR3 coding sequence is TGTGCCAGCAGTGCCGACTTCTATGGCTACACCTTC. Its translation is CASSADFYGYTF.

The chain carries TRBV6-1 and TRBJ2-7, with 7 bases aligning to TRBD1. CDR1 and CDR2 (germline): MNHNS, SASEGT. V shed 3 bases, J shed 0 bases, and the junction held 5 bases outside the gene matches. The CDR3 is 15 residues long. Written as DNA, the CDR3 is TGTGCCAGCAGTGACCCTAGACAGGGCTCCTACGAGCAGTACGTC. It is translated as CASSDPRQGSYEQYV.

This clone was counted a few times. The V gene is TRBV4-1, the J gene TRBJ1-2; D gene unclear. The ends were cut back, 2 bases at V and 4 bases at J, with 5 bases in the middle. The CDR3 has 12 amino acids. Germline assignment: CDR1 MGHRA and CDR2 YSYEKL. The CDR3 nucleotides are TGCGCCAGCAGCCAACCCCCCTATGGCTACACCTTC. Translating gives CASSQPPYGYTF.

The chain has TRBV6-5 and TRBJ1-2, with 7 bases lining up with TRBD1. The ends lost 5 bases at V and 6 bases at J; junction bases unmatched: 12. Germline CDR1 MNHEY, CDR2 SVGAGI. The CDR3 is made up of 15 amino acids. For the CDR3, the DNA is TGTGCCAGCAGTAAGACTTCCGGGACAGTCCATGGCTACACCTTC. Amino acid sequence: CASSKTSGTVHGYTF.

The chain employs TRBV5-6 and TRBJ1-3; TRBD1 aligns across 7 bases. V was pared by 3 bases and J by 0 bases, with 6 bases of the junction left unmatched. The CDR3 is 16 residues long. Per the germline V gene, CDR1 is SGHDT and CDR2 is YYEEEE. CDR3 in amino acids: CASSSGQPVSGNTIYF. The CDR3 DNA reads TGTGCCAGCAGCTCGGGACAGCCTGTCTCTGGAAACACCATATATTTT.

This chain joins TRBV19 and TRBJ1-2, with D perhaps matching TRBD1 (5 bases). Germline V gene sequence: CDR1 LNHDA, CDR2 SQIVND (reference sequence). The CDR3 has 15 residues. V lost 5 bases and J 6 bases, leaving 19 bases between the germline ends. The CDR3 DNA reads TGTGCCAGTAGTGCCGAACCGGGGGGACTTAATGGCTACACCTTC. It is translated as CASSAEPGGLNGYTF.

This rearrangement joins TRBV7-2 to TRBJ1-5, with 10 nucleotides matching TRBD1. CDR1 is SGHTA, CDR2 FQGNSA, per germline. CDR3 length: 17 amino acids. V lost 1 base, J lost 2 bases, and 5 bases stayed unmatched. The CDR3 is CASSLDGQGVGNQPQHF. CDR3 DNA sequence: TGTGCCAGCAGCTTAGACGGACAGGGGGTAGGCAATCAGCCCCAGCATTTT.

The chain links TRBV5-1 to TRBJ2-7, with no clear D. V shed 0 bases and J shed 1 base, with 8 bases lying between them. The CDR3 is 14 residues long. Germline V gives CDR1 SGHRS, CDR2 YFSETQ. The CDR3 DNA reads TGCGCCAGCAGCTTGGACACCCCTTCCTACGAGCAGTACGTC. Its translation is CASSLDTPSYEQYV.

The J gene is TRBJ2-2, the V gene TRBV7-3, with 8 bases matching TRBD1. The V gene end was trimmed by 5 bases and the J gene end by 1 base; junction bases not matched to a gene: 12. The germline gives CDR1 SGHTA, CDR2 FQGTGA. The CDR3 covers 18 residues. The CDR3 sequence: CASSPYGSGGKNTGELFF. CDR3 nucleotide sequence: TGTGCCAGCAGCCCTTATGGATCAGGGGGCAAGAACACCGGGGAGCTGTTTTTT.